This T cell receptor beta chain is drawn from a study of blood T cells in healthy people across ages. V gave up 5 bases and J gave up 3 bases, with 16 bases separating them. Germline CDR1 SGHTA, CDR2 FQGNSA. There are 15 residues in the CDR3. A second PCR, run for roughly 7 to 11 cycles, used a sample-barcoded 5' primer plus a J-beta primer mix. TCRdb redid the calling of the 5' RACE reads with MiXCR, one entry per CDR3 protein. The top ten hold 15% to 20% of the sample, which has around 800,000 distinct CDR3 sequences, 35% to 60% seen once. This sequence was found in a man older than 75 in good health. The sequencing input was blood. This chain joins TRBV7-2 and TRBJ1-1; D perhaps matches TRBD1 (5 bases). CDR3 sequence: CASSPLGPLDTEAFF. The DNA for the CDR3 is TGTGCCAGCAGCCCCCTGGGGCCTCTCGACACTGAAGCTTTCTTT.